One sample yielded the 5 T cell receptor beta chains listed below, sequenced in a study of identical twins. Via MiXCR, TCRdb re-called the 5' RACE reads, giving one row per CDR3 protein. This table holds hundreds of thousands of distinct CDR3 sequences, 8% to 9% found once. The same specimen was also included in a second study, on yellow fever vaccine responses in identical twins.

The sample comprised PBMCs. The receptors originated from a woman aged 18-29 years in good health.

The chain employs TRBV5-6 and TRBJ1-2; D might be TRBD1 (6 bases). Trimming cost V 0 bases and J 3 bases, with 9 bases left between them. Germline CDR1 and CDR2: SGHDT and YYEEEE. The CDR3 runs 14 residues. CDR3 amino acids: CASSLGGLDYGYTF. The CDR3 DNA is TGTGCCAGCAGCTTGGGGGGGCTTGACTATGGCTACACCTTC.

The chain joins TRBV12-3 or TRBV12-4 to TRBJ2-3; TRBD2 agrees at 9 bases. V lost 3 bases, J lost 3 bases, and 10 bases stayed unmatched. CDR3 length: 17 amino acids. The CDR3 region has the DNA TGTGCCAGCAGTTTTTCCACCGCGGGAGGGTTAACAGATACGCAGTATTTT. This translates into CASSFSTAGGLTDTQYF.

This rearrangement joins TRBV7-9 to TRBJ1-4, with TRBD1 as a possible D gene (5 bases). CDR1 is SEHNR, CDR2 FQNEAQ, per germline (reference sequence). CDR3 length equals 14 residues. Trimming removed 4 bases at V and 8 bases at J, with 14 bases between. The CDR3 sequence: CASSSNSRVEKLFF. The CDR3 coding sequence is TGTGCCAGCAGCTCAAACAGCAGGGTCGAAAAACTGTTTTTT. Combining the CDR3 with reference TRBV7-9 and TRBJ1-4 gives the whole variable domain DTGVSQNPRHKITKRGQNVTFRCDPISEHNRLYWYRQTLGQGPEFLTYFQNEAQLEKSRLLSDRFSAERPKGSFSTLEIQRTEQGDSAMYLCASSSNSRVEKLFFGSGTQLSVL.

V gene TRBV20-1 combines with J gene TRBJ1-2; a weak D match, TRBD1 (6 bases). The germline gives CDR1 DFQATT, CDR2 SNEGSKA (reference sequence). The CDR3 loop spans 12 amino acids. V was trimmed by 5 bases and J by 4 bases, leaving 11 bases between them. CDR3 DNA: TGCAGTGCTCCGAACAGGGCCTATGGCTACACCTTC. It yields the protein CSAPNRAYGYTF.

In its sample, this clonotype was seen a few times. This sequence joins TRBV29-1 and TRBJ1-1; perhaps TRBD1 as D (5 bases). The CDR3 has 17 amino acids. The V gene's germline CDR1 is SQVTM and CDR2 ANQGSEA. The V gene lost 6 bases and the J gene lost 3 bases, with 26 bases spanning the gap. CDR3 protein: CSVAMVPGRGEYTEAFF. The CDR3 bases are TGCAGCGTCGCGATGGTGCCGGGGAGGGGAGAGTACACTGAAGCTTTCTTT.